The table lists the clone carrying this TCR beta chain with a few counts. The antigen remains undetermined. A second roughly 6 to 11 cycle PCR used barcoded and J-beta primers. Each cDNA molecule carried a tag from a template-switch adaptor that contained 12 random nucleotides. TCRdb reprocessed the 5' RACE reads with MiXCR, giving one entry per CDR3 protein. Here the sample spans around 600,000 distinct CDR3 sequences, roughly 48% being singletons. This sample is part of a study of blood T cells in healthy people across ages. Study as a whole: Roughly one uniquely barcoded beta molecule per two T cells was captured.

The donors, healthy Caucasians from Russia, were aged about 6 to 95. Broader study findings: Relative to aged donors, long-lived donors carried more naive CD4+ cells and displayed higher diversity.

Trimming at V came to 4 bases and at J to 6 bases, leaving 8 bases not matched to a gene. The CDR3 consists of 16 residues. Germline CDR1 reads SQVTM; CDR2 reads ANQGSEA. V usage is TRBV29-1 and J usage is TRBJ2-1, with TRBD2 matching over 14 bases. The clonotype originates from a man older than 75 in good health. The source material was blood. The CDR3 reads CSVVGTSGRNPNEQFF. CDR3 nucleotides: TGCAGCGTTGTAGGGACTAGCGGGAGAAACCCCAATGAGCAGTTCTTC.